These T cell receptor beta chains were read from a single sample in a study of blood T cell repertoires in COVID-19. The data were produced by immunoSEQ multiplex PCR, yet TCRdb's version contains in-frame clones alone and is incomplete. The profile shows about 97,000 clones, 85% to 95% of them singletons. The sequenced sample was peripheral blood. The source is a man between 50 and 59 years old with active COVID-19. Both conserved end residues are part of each CDR3. Fields, in order: V gene, clone size, D gene, J gene, CDR3 protein, CDR3 DNA. D genes are given only for firm matches. Clone size appears in some rows only: once, few, many, or a class for an expanded clone.

>TRBV28|NA|NA|TRBJ1-4
CASGPQGGNEKLFF
TGTGCCTCAGGACCACAGGGCGGTAATGAAAAACTGTTTTTT
>TRBV19|once|NA|TRBJ2-2
CASSRGVRTGELFF
TGTGCCAGTAGCCGCGGGGTCCGCACCGGGGAGCTGTTTTTT
>TRBV11-1|NA|NA|TRBJ1-1
CASSQGRIGTEAFF
TGTGCCAGCAGCCAGGGCAGGATTGGCACTGAAGCTTTCTTT
>TRBV6-1|NA|NA|TRBJ1-1
CASSEGRVTEAFF
TGTGCCAGCAGTGAAGGGAGGGTTACTGAAGCTTTCTTT
>TRBV4-1|NA|TRBD2|TRBJ2-7
CASSQGLAGVSYEQYF
TGCGCCAGCAGCCAAGGACTAGCGGGAGTTTCCTACGAGCAGTACTTC
>TRBV11-1|NA|NA|TRBJ1-5
CASSLDVNQPQHF
TGTGCCAGCAGCTTAGATGTAAATCAGCCCCAGCATTTT
>TRBV7-9|NA|NA|TRBJ2-3
CASSPLAGSTDTQYF
TGTGCCAGCAGCCCCCTCGCAGGGAGCACAGATACGCAGTATTTT
>TRBV5-1|NA|TRBD1|TRBJ2-2
CASSLTGDTGELFF
TGCGCCAGCAGCCTGACAGGGGACACCGGGGAGCTGTTTTTT
>TRBV5-1|NA|TRBD2|TRBJ2-1
CASSLSLAGANEQFF
TGCGCCAGCAGCTTGTCGCTAGCGGGTGCCAATGAGCAGTTCTTC
>TRBV5-1|NA|TRBD1|TRBJ1-4
CASSPDDRGGGRELFF
TGCGCCAGCAGCCCTGATGACAGGGGAGGGGGTCGGGAACTGTTTTTT
>TRBV5-4|once|TRBD2|TRBJ2-3
CASSGGLAGRYTQYF
TGTGCCAGCAGCGGGGGACTAGCGGGACGTTATACGCAGTATTTT
>TRBV5-4|NA|TRBD2|TRBJ2-1
CASSLDHSGRAIEQFF
TGTGCCAGCAGCTTGGATCATAGCGGGAGGGCCATTGAGCAGTTCTTC
>TRBV24-1|NA|TRBD1|TRBJ1-2
CATSQTGGKDYGYTF
TGTGCCACCAGTCAGACAGGGGGCAAAGACTATGGCTACACCTTC
>TRBV6-5|NA|NA|TRBJ2-3
CASSFDPTRETTQYF
TGTGCCAGCAGTTTCGACCCGACTAGGGAAACTACGCAGTATTTT
>TRBV20-1|NA|NA|TRBJ2-1
CSATPNEQFF
TGCAGTGCAACTCCGAATGAGCAGTTCTTC
>TRBV5-4|NA|NA|TRBJ2-1
CASSFSVKVQGGEQFF
TGTGCCAGCAGCTTTTCGGTAAAGGTACAGGGTGGTGAGCAGTTCTTC
>TRBV4-1|NA|NA|TRBJ2-3
CASSQDETRLVLGYF
TGCGCCAGCAGCCAAGATGAAACCCGGTTAGTCCTCGGGTATTTT
>TRBV3-1/TRBV3-2|NA|NA|TRBJ1-5
CASSQMPTSNQPQHF
TGTGCCAGCAGCCAAATGCCTACTAGCAATCAGCCCCAGCATTTT
>TRBV12-2|once|NA|TRBJ2-4
CASGSGSVKNIQYF
TGTGCAAGTGGTAGCGGGAGTGTCAAAAACATTCAGTACTTC
>TRBV14|NA|NA|TRBJ2-5
CASSQDAPMYQETQYF
TGTGCCAGCAGCCAAGATGCGCCTATGTACCAAGAGACCCAGTACTTC
>TRBV4-2|NA|NA|TRBJ2-7
CASSHSTHPYEQYF
TGTGCCAGCAGCCACTCTACCCATCCCTACGAGCAGTACTTC
>TRBV6-6|NA|NA|TRBJ2-7
CASSYLDRKEQYF
TGTGCCAGCAGTTACTTAGACAGGAAAGAGCAGTACTTC
>TRBV28|NA|NA|TRBJ1-2
CASSLGSGGYTF
TGTGCCAGCAGTTTAGGATCAGGAGGCTACACCTTC
>TRBV9|NA|NA|TRBJ1-5
CASSVDFSSNQPQHF
TGTGCCAGCAGCGTAGATTTTAGCTCGAATCAGCCCCAGCATTTT
>TRBV5-1|NA|TRBD1|TRBJ1-1
CASSVDRATEAFF
TGCGCCAGCAGCGTAGACAGGGCGACTGAAGCTTTCTTT
>TRBV28|NA|NA|TRBJ2-7
CASSLYSTAGSEQYF
TGTGCCAGCAGTTTATATTCCACGGCAGGTTCGGAGCAGTACTTC
>TRBV4-1|few|TRBD1|TRBJ1-1
CASSQEQGSEAFF
TGCGCCAGCAGCCAAGAACAGGGGTCTGAAGCTTTCTTT
>TRBV5-1|NA|TRBD1|TRBJ1-3
CASSSEVTGAGNTIYF
TGCGCCAGCAGCTCGGAGGTGACAGGGGCTGGAAACACCATATATTTT
>TRBV4-1|once|TRBD1|TRBJ2-7
CASSPTGLSGGHEQYF
TGCGCCAGCAGCCCTACAGGACTTTCAGGGGGCCACGAGCAGTACTTC
>TRBV6-5|NA|NA|TRBJ2-7
CASSRESSYEQYF
TGTGCCAGCAGCAGGGAAAGCTCCTACGAGCAGTACTTC
>TRBV30|NA|TRBD2|TRBJ2-7
CAWSVLAGREQYF
TGTGCCTGGAGTGTACTAGCGGGGAGGGAGCAGTACTTC
>TRBV2|once|TRBD2|TRBJ2-3
CASSGGLADFTDTQYF
TGTGCCAGCAGTGGGGGACTAGCGGATTTCACAGATACGCAGTATTTT